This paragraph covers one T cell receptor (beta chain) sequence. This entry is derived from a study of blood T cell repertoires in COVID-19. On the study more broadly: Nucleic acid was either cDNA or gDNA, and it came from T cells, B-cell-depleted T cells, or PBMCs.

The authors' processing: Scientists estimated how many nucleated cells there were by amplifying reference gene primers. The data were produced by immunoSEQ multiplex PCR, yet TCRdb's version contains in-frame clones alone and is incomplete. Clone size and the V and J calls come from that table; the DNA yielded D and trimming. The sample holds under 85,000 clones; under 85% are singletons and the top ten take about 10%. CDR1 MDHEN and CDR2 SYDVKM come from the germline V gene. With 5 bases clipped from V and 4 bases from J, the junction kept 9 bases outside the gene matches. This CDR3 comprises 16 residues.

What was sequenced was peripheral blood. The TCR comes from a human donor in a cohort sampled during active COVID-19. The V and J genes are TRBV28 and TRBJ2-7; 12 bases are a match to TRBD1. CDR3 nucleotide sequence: TGTGCCAGCAGTAACCCGGGACAGGGGGCGTATTACGAGCAGTACTTC. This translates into CASSNPGQGAYYEQYF.